A single sample is the source of the 27 T cell receptor beta chains below, sequenced in a study of cytomegalovirus exposure and HLA in healthy donors. A multiplex PCR was run with 60 Vbeta primers and 13 Jbeta primers. Data came from immunoSEQ multiplex PCR; TCRdb stores just in-frame clones and leaves some out. The table shows more than 80,000 clones, with roughly 77% occurring only once. Sample: PBMCs. The source of these receptors is a man between 40 and 49 years old in good health and CMV-seronegative.

The V call is TRBV29-1, the J call TRBJ2-7; 7 bases line up with TRBD1. Trimming at V came to 6 bases and at J to 2 bases, leaving 10 bases not matched to a gene. The CDR3 covers 14 residues. The germline V gene has CDR1 SQVTM and CDR2 ANQGSEA. The CDR3 nucleotides are TGCAGCGTCGCCCGGACAGGAACGACCTACGAGCAGTACTTC. Residues: CSVARTGTTYEQYF.

The chain couples TRBV15 to TRBJ2-5, with TRBD1 matching 7 bases. V was clipped by 8 bases and J by 1 base; unmatched bases: 4. Germline V gene lookup returns CDR1 LNHNV and CDR2 YYDKDF (reference sequence). CDR3 length: 13 amino acids. CDR3 residues: CATRRTGQETQYF. The CDR3 DNA sequence: TGTGCCACCCGAAGGACAGGCCAAGAGACCCAGTACTTC.

The chain has TRBV18 and TRBJ2-3, with TRBD2 matching 8 bases. CDR1 is KGHSH and CDR2 is LQKENI in the germline V gene. CDR3 length: 18 amino acids. V lost 5 bases and J lost 6; bases outside the gene matches: 19. CDR3 in DNA: TGTGCCAGCTCATCCCGCCGACTAAGCGGGGGACCTGGGGATACGCAGTATTTT. It is translated as CASSSRRLSGGPGDTQYF.

The chain recombines TRBV10-3 with TRBJ2-7, with a possible D match to TRBD1 (5 bases). Germline-derived CDR1 and CDR2 are ENHRY and SYGVKD. V lost 3 bases to trimming and J lost 3 bases, with 12 bases between them. The CDR3 is 14 residues long. The CDR3 region is CAISERGVDYEQYF. The CDR3 DNA follows: TGTGCCATCAGTGAAAGGGGTGTGGACTACGAGCAGTACTTC.

The genes are TRBV9 and TRBJ2-7, with TRBD2 identical over 8 bases. V lost 4 bases to trimming and J lost 0 bases; unmatched junction nucleotides: 6. CDR3 size: 15 residues. CDR1 and CDR2 (germline): SGDLS, YYNGEE. The CDR3 DNA is TGTGCCAGCAGCCTCAGCGGGGGAAGCTCCTACGAGCAGTACTTC. This sequence encodes CASSLSGGSSYEQYF. Looking up the rest from reference TRBV9 and TRBJ2-7 gives the full variable domain: DSGVTQTPKHLITATGQRVTLRCSPRSGDLSVYWYQQSLDQGLQFLIQYYNGEERAKGNILERFSAQQFPDLHSELNLSSLELGDSALYFCASSLSGGSSYEQYFGPGTRLTVT.

On this clone itself: The junction shows a germline mismatch at one end, possibly a read error. CDR3 in DNA: TGTGCCACCAGGAGAGAGGGCCCTAGACAGGCCTCTGGAAACACCATATATTTT. Its translation: CATRREGPRQASGNTIYF. J is TRBJ1-3 and V is TRBV15; maybe TRBD1 (6 bases). The germline gives CDR1 LNHNV, CDR2 YYDKDF (reference sequence). This CDR3 is 18 amino acids long.

The chain has TRBV11-2 and TRBJ2-7; D is possibly TRBD1 (6 bases). Germline-derived CDR1 and CDR2 are SGHAT and FQNNGV. This CDR3 spans 15 amino acids. V gave up 1 base and J gave up 5 bases, with 15 bases separating them. CDR3 in amino acids: CASSLANRDGDEQYF. The CDR3 DNA reads TGTGCCAGCAGCTTAGCGAACAGGGACGGAGACGAGCAGTACTTC.

This chain uses TRBV29-1 with TRBJ2-7; 9 bases are shared with TRBD2. Per the germline V gene, CDR1 is SQVTM and CDR2 is ANQGSEA. V lost 3 bases and J lost 3; bases outside the gene matches: 0. The CDR3 is 12 amino acids. Written as DNA, the CDR3 is TGCAGCGTTGAGCGGGGGGGCTACGAGCAGTACTTC. This gives the protein CSVERGGYEQYF.

A word on this clone: A read error may produce the germline difference seen at one junction end. The chain employs TRBV6-1 and TRBJ2-3; 9 bases align to TRBD1. The CDR3 is 15 residues long. Germline CDR1 MNHNS, CDR2 SASEGT. The CDR3 DNA reads TGTGCCAGTAGTGGCCGAGACAGGGGGTTCGATACGCAGTATTTT. It translates to CASSGRDRGFDTQYF.

The chain couples TRBV4-1 to TRBJ1-1; no clear D gene. The ends were cut back, 0 bases at V and 5 bases at J, with 13 bases in the middle. The CDR3 consists of 15 residues. Germline V gene data show CDR1 as MGHRA and CDR2 as YSYEKL. This CDR3 is CASSQDVGVFTEAFF. DNA of the CDR3: TGCGCCAGCAGCCAAGACGTAGGAGTCTTTACTGAAGCTTTCTTT.

The rearrangement links TRBV5-4 to TRBJ1-1; TRBD1 is a possible D gene (5 bases). The germline gives CDR1 SGHNT, CDR2 YYREEE (reference sequence). This CDR3 region has 13 residues. The V gene lost 4 bases and the J gene lost 4 bases, with 11 bases spanning the gap. This chain's CDR3 is CASSPGIGTEAFF. DNA of the CDR3: TGTGCCAGCAGCCCAGGGATTGGCACTGAAGCTTTCTTT. Variable domain in full (rest from reference TRBV5-4 and TRBJ1-1): ETGVTQSPTHLIKTRGQQVTLRCSSQSGHNTVSWYQQALGQGPQFIFQYYREEENGRGNFPPRFSGLQFPNYSSELNVNALELDDSALYLCASSPGIGTEAFFGQGTRLTVV.

The V and J genes are TRBV7-2 and TRBJ2-3, with 8 bases aligning to TRBD2. Germline CDR1 SGHTA, CDR2 FQGNSA. CDR3 length: 16 residues. V was clipped by 2 bases and J by 3 bases; unmatched bases: 7. In DNA form, the CDR3 reads TGTGCCAGCAGCTTAAGTTTAGCGGGGTCAACAGATACGCAGTATTTT. Protein sequence: CASSLSLAGSTDTQYF. The entire variable domain, with the rest obtained from reference TRBV7-2 and TRBJ2-3, is as follows: GAGVSQSPSNKVTEKGKDVELRCDPISGHTALYWYRQSLGQGLEFLIYFQGNSAPDKSGLPSDRFSAERTGGSVSTLTIQRTQQEDSAVYLCASSLSLAGSTDTQYFGPGTRLTVL.

Only a few counts were recorded for this clone. This chain connects TRBV15 to TRBJ1-1; no reliable D call. Trimming took 3 bases from V and 11 from J, leaving 16 bases between them. The V gene's germline CDR1 is LNHNV and CDR2 YYDKDF (reference sequence). This CDR3 has 13 residues. The CDR3 DNA sequence: TGTGCCACCAGCAGGGCTAGACCCGAGTTGGCTTTCTTT. Encoded protein: CATSRARPELAFF.

In its sample, this clone was seen a few times. The V and J genes are TRBV9 and TRBJ1-2; 8 nucleotides align to TRBD1. This CDR3 is built from 14 residues. Germline loops: CDR1 SGDLS, CDR2 YYNGEE. The trim removed 5 bases at V and 4 bases at J, leaving 7 bases unmatched. CDR3 nucleotides: TGTGCCAGCAGGATGACAGGGGACTCCTATGGCTACACCTTC. Protein: CASRMTGDSYGYTF.

The genes are TRBV7-3 and TRBJ2-3, with 7 nucleotides matching TRBD2. Germline V lookup: CDR1 SGHTA, CDR2 FQGTGA. The junction had 3 bases not matched to a gene; V was cut back by 1 base and J by 5 bases. The CDR3 length is 14 residues. In DNA, the CDR3 is TGTGCCAGCAGCTTAAGTCCTAGCGGAGATACGCAGTATTTT. Protein product: CASSLSPSGDTQYF.

The V call is TRBV4-2, the J call TRBJ2-1; maybe TRBD2 (5 bases). This CDR3 is built from 14 residues. Germline lookup yields CDR1 LGHNA and CDR2 YNFKEQ. Trimming took off 4 bases at V and 3 bases at J, with 10 bases between the two ends. The CDR3 here is CASSRVGGYNEQFF. The CDR3 DNA sequence: TGTGCCAGCAGCCGAGTAGGAGGCTACAATGAGCAGTTCTTC.

The chain recombines TRBV6-1 with TRBJ2-1; D is possibly TRBD2 (6 bases). The CDR3 totals 14 residues. Deletions cut 1 base from V and 4 bases from J, with 8 bases between. Germline V lookup: CDR1 MNHNS, CDR2 SASEGT. The CDR3 region is CASSEVGGYNEQFF. Written as DNA, the CDR3 is TGTGCCAGCAGTGAAGTGGGAGGTTACAATGAGCAGTTCTTC.

V is TRBV6-6 and J is TRBJ2-3; 7 bases agree with TRBD2. Germline V gene sequence: CDR1 MNHNY, CDR2 SVGAGI (reference sequence). The length of the CDR3 is 13 residues. J lost 4 bases, V lost 5 bases, and 3 bases had no gene match. This CDR3 reads CASSKSGADTQYF. In nucleotides, the CDR3 is TGTGCCAGCAGTAAAAGCGGGGCAGATACGCAGTATTTT.

This rearrangement joins TRBV27 to TRBJ1-1; D perhaps matches TRBD1 (6 bases). Trimming removed 0 bases at V and 3 bases at J, with 8 bases between. Germline CDR1 reads MNHEY; CDR2 reads SMNVEV (reference sequence). CDR3 length: 14 residues. The CDR3 loop is CASSLSGGDTEAFF. The CDR3 DNA follows: TGTGCCAGCAGTTTATCAGGGGGAGACACTGAAGCTTTCTTT.

V and J are TRBV5-4 and TRBJ1-1; 7 bases are a match to TRBD1. Germline V gene sequence: CDR1 SGHNT, CDR2 YYREEE (reference sequence). This CDR3 is 13 amino acids long. V shed 4 bases and J 1 base; nucleotides not matched to a gene: 1. CDR3 sequence: CASSRTGNTEAFF. As DNA, the CDR3 is TGTGCCAGCAGCAGGACAGGGAACACTGAAGCTTTCTTT.

The rearrangement uses TRBV5-1 and TRBJ2-5; perhaps TRBD1 as D (6 bases). The CDR3 runs to 13 residues. CDR1 SGHRS and CDR2 YFSETQ come from the germline V gene. Trimming shortened V by 4 bases and J by 1 base, and 8 bases separated the two germline ends. In DNA, the CDR3 is TGCGCCAGCAGCCGGGACACCCAAGAGACCCAGTACTTC. It codes for CASSRDTQETQYF.

In this sample, this clone turned up once. The rearrangement joins TRBV27 to TRBJ2-3, with a possible D match to TRBD2 (6 bases). V was trimmed by 5 bases and J by 2 bases, leaving 11 bases between them. From germline, CDR1 is MNHEY and CDR2 SMNVEV (reference sequence). The CDR3 runs 14 residues. DNA of the CDR3: TGTGCCAGCAGTCCGGGACTTTCCACAGATACGCAGTATTTT. It translates to CASSPGLSTDTQYF.

J is TRBJ2-1 and V is TRBV27; 10 bases are shared with TRBD2. The CDR3 consists of 14 residues. J was trimmed by 7 bases and V by 3 bases; bases with no gene match: 3. CDR1 MNHEY and CDR2 SMNVEV come from the germline V gene (reference sequence). The CDR3 DNA reads as TGTGCCAGCAGTTTTGGACTAGCGGTTAATGAGCAGTTCTTC. As protein: CASSFGLAVNEQFF.

The sample holds one count of this clone. The chain has TRBV4-1 and TRBJ2-2; D is perhaps TRBD1 (5 bases). Trimming removed 2 bases from V and 7 bases from J, with 14 bases in between. Germline CDR1 reads MGHRA; CDR2 reads YSYEKL. The CDR3 contains 15 residues. CDR3 nucleotides: TGCGCCAGCAGCCAAACTTTACAGGCTAACGGGGAGCTGTTTTTT. Its protein is CASSQTLQANGELFF.

The chain carries TRBV28 and TRBJ1-5, with D maybe TRBD1 (5 bases). The V gene lost 5 bases and the J gene lost 1 base, with 15 bases spanning the gap. The CDR3 sequence is 16 residues long. Germline values: CDR1 MDHEN, CDR2 SYDVKM. CDR3 residues: CASSVGESVSNQPQHF. In nucleotides, the CDR3 is TGTGCCAGCAGTGTAGGGGAATCTGTAAGCAATCAGCCCCAGCATTTT.

This rearrangement joins TRBV2 to TRBJ1-5; 9 bases match TRBD1. This CDR3 spans 15 amino acids. With 6 bases clipped from V and 4 bases from J, the junction kept 7 bases outside the gene matches. Germline lookup yields CDR1 SNHLY and CDR2 FYNNEI. Written as DNA, the CDR3 is TGTGCCAGCAGCCAACCGGGACAGGGAAATCAGCCCCAGCATTTT. This encodes CASSQPGQGNQPQHF. The full variable domain, in which reference TRBV2 and TRBJ1-5 provide the parts outside the CDR3, is EPEVTQTPSHQVTQMGQEVILRCVPISNHLYFYWYRQILGQKVEFLVSFYNNEISEKSEIFDDQFSVERPDGSNFTLKIRSTKLEDSAMYFCASSQPGQGNQPQHFGDGTRLSIL.

The chain carries TRBV18 and TRBJ1-1; no definite D call. The CDR3 spans 15 residues. V was shortened by 1 base and J by 1 base, with 10 bases between the two germline ends. The germline V gene has CDR1 KGHSH and CDR2 LQKENI. The CDR3 is CASSPQKTKNTEAFF. CDR3 nucleotide sequence: TGTGCCAGCTCACCACAAAAAACAAAGAACACTGAAGCTTTCTTT.